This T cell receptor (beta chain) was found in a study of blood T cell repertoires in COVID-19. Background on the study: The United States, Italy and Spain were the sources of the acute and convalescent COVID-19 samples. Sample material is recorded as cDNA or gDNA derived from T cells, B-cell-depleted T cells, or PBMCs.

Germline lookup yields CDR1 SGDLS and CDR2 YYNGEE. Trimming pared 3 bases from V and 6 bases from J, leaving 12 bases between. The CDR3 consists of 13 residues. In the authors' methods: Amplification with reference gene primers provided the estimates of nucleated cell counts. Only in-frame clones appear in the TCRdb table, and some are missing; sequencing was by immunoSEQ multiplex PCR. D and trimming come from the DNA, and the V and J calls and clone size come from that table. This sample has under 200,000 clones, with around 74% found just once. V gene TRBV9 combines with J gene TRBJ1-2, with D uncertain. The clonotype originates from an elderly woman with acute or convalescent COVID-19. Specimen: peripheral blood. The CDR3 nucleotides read TGTGCCAGCAGCGGGAATCGCGGGGATGGCTACACCTTC. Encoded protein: CASSGNRGDGYTF.